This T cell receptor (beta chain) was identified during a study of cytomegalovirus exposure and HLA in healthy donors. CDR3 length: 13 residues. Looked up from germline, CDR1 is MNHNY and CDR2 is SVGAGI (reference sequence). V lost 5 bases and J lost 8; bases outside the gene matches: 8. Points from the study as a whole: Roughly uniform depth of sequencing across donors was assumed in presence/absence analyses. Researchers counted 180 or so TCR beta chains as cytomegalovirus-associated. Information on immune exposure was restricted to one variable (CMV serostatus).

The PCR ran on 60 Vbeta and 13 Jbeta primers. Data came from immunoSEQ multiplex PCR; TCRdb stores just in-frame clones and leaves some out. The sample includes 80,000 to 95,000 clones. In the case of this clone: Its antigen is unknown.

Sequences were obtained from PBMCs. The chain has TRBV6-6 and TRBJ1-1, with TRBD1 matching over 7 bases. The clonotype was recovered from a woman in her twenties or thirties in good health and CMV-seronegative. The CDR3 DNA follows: TGTGCCAGCAGTCACGAAGGGACAGTGGAAGCTTTCTTT. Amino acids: CASSHEGTVEAFF.